The 15 T cell receptor beta chains below were found in one sample sequenced in a study of radiation and T cells in renal cell carcinoma. Time point here: blood 4 weeks post-SBRT, at nephrectomy. Stated treatment: 15 Gy SBRT to primary tumor, nephrectomy 4 weeks later. Profiled with immunoSEQ multiplex PCR; TCRdb holds only in-frame clones, not every one. The sample shows about 170,000 clones, approximately 90% of them seen only once. The starting material was blood, obtained from a patient whose treatment included radiotherapy and nephrectomy. These receptors were obtained from a woman aged 45-65 years with renal cell carcinoma.

DNA of the CDR3: TGTGCCAGCAGCTTGGGAACGGGGGGCCCCTACGAGCAGTACTTC. Translated, it gives CASSLGTGGPYEQYF. The chain recombines TRBV5-6 with TRBJ2-7; D is possibly TRBD2 (7 bases). Germline assignment: CDR1 SGHDT and CDR2 YYEEEE. There are 15 residues in the CDR3. Trimming pared 0 bases from V and 2 bases from J, leaving 12 bases between.

This chain connects TRBV19 to TRBJ2-5; 13 bases are a match to TRBD2. CDR1 LNHDA and CDR2 SQIVND come from the germline V gene (reference sequence). Trimming took 11 bases from V and 4 from J; bases not matched to a gene: 10. The CDR3 extends over 15 amino acids. As DNA, the CDR3 is TGTGCCGTTAGACGGACTAGCGGGGGAGGAGAGACCCAGTACTTC. Its protein product is CAVRRTSGGGETQYF.

To note about this clone: A junction end diverges from the germline sequence, so it may reflect a read error. The chain combines TRBV19 with TRBJ1-5, with D possibly being TRBD1 (6 bases). Looked up from germline, CDR1 is LNHDA and CDR2 is SQIVND (reference sequence). This CDR3 region has 12 residues. The CDR3, as DNA: TGTGCCAGTAGGATAGGGGGAGGGCCCCAGCATTTT. Its translation is CASRIGGGPQHF.

The chain employs TRBV10-1 and TRBJ1-1; a weak D match, TRBD1 (6 bases). This CDR3 has 12 amino acids. Trimming removed 10 bases at V and 7 bases at J, with 16 bases between. The germline CDR1 and CDR2 sequences are WNHNN and SYGVQD (reference sequence). CDR3 nucleotide sequence: TGCGCCACCCGAGGGGGGGAGAATGAAGCTTTCTTT. Its translation: CATRGGENEAFF.

This clone was seen only once. The V call is TRBV19, the J call TRBJ1-2, with 7 bases matching TRBD1. The CDR3 extends over 13 amino acids. Germline assignment: CDR1 LNHDA and CDR2 SQIVND (reference sequence). V was pared by 5 bases and J by 8 bases, with 8 bases of the junction left unmatched. The CDR3 here is CASSGNRGFGYTF. CDR3 DNA sequence: TGTGCCAGTAGTGGGAACAGGGGTTTCGGCTACACCTTC.

This chain links TRBV18 with TRBJ2-2; no clear D. The V end lost 2 bases, the J end lost 2 bases, and 6 bases lay between the germline ends. Germline V CDR1 and CDR2: KGHSH, LQKENI. The CDR3 runs to 14 residues. The CDR3: CASSPTVNTGELFF. The CDR3 bases are TGTGCCAGCTCACCAACAGTTAACACCGGGGAGCTGTTTTTT.

This chain uses TRBV7-9 with TRBJ1-2; 9 bases align to TRBD1. Germline CDR1 SEHNR, CDR2 FQNEAQ (reference sequence). Trimming took 11 bases from V and 5 from J; bases not matched to a gene: 9. This CDR3 spans 13 amino acids. For the CDR3, the DNA is TGTGCCGGACGGGACAGGGAGGGATATGGCTACACCTTC. Residues: CAGRDREGYGYTF. Complete variable domain (other parts from reference TRBV7-9 and TRBJ1-2): DTGVSQNPRHKITKRGQNVTFRCDPISEHNRLYWYRQTLGQGPEFLTYFQNEAQLEKSRLLSDRFSAERPKGSFSTLEIQRTEQGDSAMYLCAGRDREGYGYTFGSGTRLTVV.

This sequence joins TRBV7-9 and TRBJ2-1; D may be TRBD1 or TRBD2 (5 bases each). The CDR3 length is 13 residues. Trimming left V 8 bases short and J 0 bases short, with 8 bases between. In germline, CDR1 is SEHNR, CDR2 FQNEAQ (reference sequence). The CDR3 loop is CASGDRSYNEQFF. The CDR3 bases are TGTGCCAGCGGGGACCGCTCCTACAATGAGCAGTTCTTC.

In its sample, this clone was seen once. V usage is TRBV7-8 and J usage is TRBJ2-1, with TRBD2 matching over 12 bases. Unmatched junction bases numbered 8, after V lost 5 bases and J lost 9 bases. The CDR3 consists of 15 residues. CDR1 is SGHVS, CDR2 FQNEAQ, per germline. The CDR3 loop is CASSPVLAGGGEQFF. For the CDR3, the DNA is TGTGCCAGCAGCCCAGTTCTAGCGGGGGGGGGTGAGCAGTTCTTC.

V usage is TRBV2 and J usage is TRBJ1-2; D is uncertain. Trimming shortened V by 2 bases and J by 0 bases, and 10 bases separated the two germline ends. The CDR3 runs to 15 residues. CDR1 SNHLY and CDR2 FYNNEI come from the germline V gene. For the CDR3, the DNA is TGTGCCAGCAGTGAATATAGTGTAGCTAACTATGGCTACACCTTC. Its translation is CASSEYSVANYGYTF.

The chain recombines TRBV19 with TRBJ2-5; TRBD1 might be the D (5 bases). CDR3 length equals 13 residues. V lost 6 bases, J lost 4 bases, and 12 bases lay in between. Germline assignment: CDR1 LNHDA and CDR2 SQIVND (reference sequence). The CDR3 DNA follows: TGTGCCAGTAGATCCCAAGGGGTAGAGACCCAGTACTTC. It is translated as CASRSQGVETQYF.

The chain combines TRBV9 with TRBJ1-3; D is ambiguous. From germline, CDR1 is SGDLS and CDR2 YYNGEE. The CDR3 extends over 16 amino acids. V was trimmed by 4 bases and J by 3 bases, leaving 17 bases between them. The CDR3 is CASSLFPGSLGNTIYF. The CDR3 DNA follows: TGTGCCAGCAGCCTCTTCCCGGGTTCACTTGGAAACACCATATATTTT.

This CDR3 reads CASSLVWGLAGGTDTQYF. For the CDR3, the DNA is TGTGCCAGCAGCTTGGTATGGGGACTAGCGGGAGGCACAGATACGCAGTATTTT. The genes are TRBV5-6 and TRBJ2-3; 14 positions match TRBD2. V shed 0 bases, J shed 1 base, and the junction held 4 bases outside the gene matches. The CDR3 spans 18 residues. The germline CDR1 and CDR2 sequences are SGHDT and YYEEEE.

The chain joins TRBV7-2 to TRBJ1-3; TRBD1 agrees at 7 bases. CDR1 is SGHTA, CDR2 FQGNSA, per germline. The CDR3 length is 14 residues. The J segment lost 2 bases and the V segment lost 5 bases, leaving 3 bases of the junction unmatched. The CDR3, as DNA: TGTGCCAGCAGCGCTACAGGGGCTGGAAACACCATATATTTT. Translating it yields CASSATGAGNTIYF.

This rearrangement joins TRBV5-4 to TRBJ1-4; D is possibly TRBD1 (5 bases). Germline CDR1 is SGHNT and CDR2 is YYREEE (reference sequence). Between the trimmed V and J ends, which lost 4 bases and 7 bases, there was a span of 14 bases. The CDR3 sequence is 14 residues long. The CDR3 DNA is TGTGCCAGCAGCCAAGGGGCGGGGGTTGAAAAACTGTTTTTT. Its protein product is CASSQGAGVEKLFF.